This T cell receptor (beta chain) was identified in a study of T cells after yellow fever vaccination. The wider study: Fractions of low cell number were prepared using SMART-Seq v4 Ultra Low Input. Overall study findings and caveats: Day 0 sorted memory subsets lacked detectable levels of almost all vaccine-responding clonotypes.

TCRdb reanalysed the 5' RACE reads using MiXCR and keeps one entry per CDR3 protein. This table holds under 50,000 distinct CDR3 sequences, over 5.5% found once. This clonotype was observed many times. Germline V gene sequence: CDR1 SGHAT, CDR2 FQDESV (reference sequence). The CDR3 totals 18 residues. V was clipped by 4 bases and J by 5 bases; unmatched bases: 12. The receptor was derived from a man aged 30-40 years who received the YFV17D yellow fever vaccine. The sequencing used PBMCs, either bulk or a sorted T-cell subset (CD4+, CD8+, memory, or dextramer-sorted; not recorded which), collected 45 days after the yellow fever booster vaccination. This rearrangement joins TRBV11-1 to TRBJ2-7, with 15 bases that match TRBD2. The CDR3 coding sequence is TGTGCCAGCAGCTCCTTCCCGGGACTAGCGGGAGGAGGCCACGAGCAGTACTTC. Its protein product is CASSSFPGLAGGGHEQYF.